Detailed here is one TCR beta chain. The antigen is not known. From germline, CDR1 is SGHDN and CDR2 FVKESK. The CDR3 runs to 15 residues. The trim removed 7 bases at V and 3 bases at J, leaving 5 bases unmatched. This sample is drawn from a study of CD8+ T cells in alopecia areata. Study observations and caveats: Normal scalp had lower clonality than lesional scalp, with alopecia totalis/universalis lesions showing this most strongly. Among the 100 top clones, expanded CD8+ clones, like scalp clonality, were significantly decreased by tofacitinib.

Sequencing relied on a cDNA template that was reverse transcribed from extracted RNA. Profiled with immunoSEQ multiplex PCR; TCRdb holds only in-frame clones, not every one. The data hold around 100,000 clones, with 70% to 90% observed a single time. The treatment is: oral pan-JAK inhibitor, 5-10 mg twice daily. Samples from alopecia areata patients were lesional scalp punch biopsies and peripheral blood. This sequence originates from a human donor with alopecia areata. The chain recombines TRBV14 with TRBJ1-4, with TRBD1 identical over 10 bases. This material consisted of CD8+ T cells sorted from blood, taken at approximately week 30, from a patient treated with tofacitinib. The CDR3 sequence is CASKRGTGANEKLFF. The CDR3 DNA reads as TGTGCCAGCAAGCGAGGGACAGGGGCTAATGAAAAACTGTTTTTT. The whole variable domain, filled in from reference TRBV14 and TRBJ1-4, reads EAGVTQFPSHSVIEKGQTVTLRCDPISGHDNLYWYRRVMGKEIKFLLHFVKESKQDESGMPNNRFLAERTGGTYSTLKVQPAELEDSGVYFCASKRGTGANEKLFFGSGTQLSVL.